Described below is a single T cell receptor (beta chain) sequence and its context. Antigen: not known. Repertoires were generated with immunoSEQ multiplex PCR, while TCRdb's copy carries only in-frame clones and drops some. The sample consists of approximately 7,800 clones, 55% to 75% of them appearing once. The entry originates in a study of neoadjuvant anti-PD-1 for oral cavity cancer. The wider study: Before surgery, most patients got three to four biweekly 3 mg/kg nivolumab doses. Non-progressing patients received a fourth nivolumab dose near day 43, then surgery on days 50-56.

The time point denotes: after neoadjuvant nivolumab, at surgical resection. General study results and limits: After neoadjuvant nivolumab, PBMC T cell clonality was significantly higher in non-responders than responders.

The CDR3 loop spans 17 amino acids. Germline trimming cut 2 bases from V and 0 bases from J; bases unmatched to any gene: 5. CDR1 is MNHNS, CDR2 SASEGT, per germline. The sample was PBMCs, taken after nivolumab (anti-PD-1) treatment. This chain links TRBV6-1 with TRBJ1-5, with 9 bases identical to TRBD1. The sequence was collected from a person between 40 and 85 years old with oral cavity squamous cell carcinoma. This chain's CDR3 is CASSEWDRDHSNQPQHF. In nucleotides, the CDR3 is TGTGCCAGCAGTGAATGGGACAGGGACCATAGCAATCAGCCCCAGCATTTT.